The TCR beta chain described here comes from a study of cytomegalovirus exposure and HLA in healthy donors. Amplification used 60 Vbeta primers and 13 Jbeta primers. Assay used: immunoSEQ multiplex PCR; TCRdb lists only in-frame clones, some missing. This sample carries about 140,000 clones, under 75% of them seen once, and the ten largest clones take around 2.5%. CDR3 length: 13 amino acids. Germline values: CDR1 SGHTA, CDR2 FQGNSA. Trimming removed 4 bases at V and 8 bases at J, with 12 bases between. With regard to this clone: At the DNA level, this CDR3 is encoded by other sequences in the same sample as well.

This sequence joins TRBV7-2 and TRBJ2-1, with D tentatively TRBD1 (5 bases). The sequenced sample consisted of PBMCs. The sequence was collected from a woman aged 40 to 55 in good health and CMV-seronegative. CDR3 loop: CASSYNRGDEQFF. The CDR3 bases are TGTGCCAGCAGCTACAATAGGGGCGATGAGCAGTTCTTC.